What follows are 26 T cell receptor beta chains derived from one specimen sequenced in a study of molecular identifiers for immune sequencing clone quantification. TCRdb reanalysed the PCR reads using MiXCR and keeps one entry per CDR3 protein. In the table there are 460,000 or so distinct CDR3 sequences, about 21% of which are singletons. Sequencing was carried out using naive CD8+ T cells from blood, with Jurkat cell RNA spiked in. Specified subset: FACS-sorted CD8+CD4-CCR7+CD45RA+ naive T cells. These receptors were collected from a human donor in good health. Some libraries in this study had Jurkat cell RNA spiked in.

This clonotype showed up just once. This may be a read error, as it is one base from a much larger clone. CDR3 sequence: CASGLVGAGELFF. The CDR3 coding sequence is TGTGCCAGCGGCTTAGTTGGTGCCGGGGAGCTGTTTTTT. The gene calls are TRBV13 and TRBJ2-2; D is ambiguous. Looked up from germline, CDR1 is PRHDT and CDR2 is FYEKMQ (reference sequence). The CDR3 loop spans 13 amino acids.

The gene calls are TRBV6-2 or TRBV6-3 and TRBJ1-1; 9 nucleotides match TRBD1. With V trimmed by 5 bases and J by 5 bases, 3 bases remained unmatched. Germline V gene sequence: CDR1 MNHEY, CDR2 SVGEGT. This CDR3 comprises 13 residues. CDR3 sequence: CASSGGTGTEAFF. The CDR3 DNA reads TGTGCCAGCAGTGGCGGGACAGGGACTGAAGCTTTCTTT.

The chain couples TRBV30 to TRBJ2-5, with TRBD2 matching 12 bases. The CDR3 runs to 17 residues. Germline CDR1 and CDR2: GTSNPN and SVGIG (reference sequence). V dropped 3 bases and J dropped 2; count of bases not matched to a gene: 10. In DNA form, the CDR3 reads TGTGCCTGGAGCAGGGGCGAGACTAGCGGGGGACAAGAGACCCAGTACTTC. It is translated as CAWSRGETSGGQETQYF.

This clonotype appeared a few times. V gene TRBV12-3 or TRBV12-4 combines with J gene TRBJ2-3; 7 bases align to TRBD1. Trimming took 8 bases from V and 6 from J; bases not matched to a gene: 11. There are 14 residues in the CDR3. Written as DNA, the CDR3 is TGTGCCAGCTCCGGGACAGCCCTTTTTGATACGCAGTATTTT. Its translation is CASSGTALFDTQYF.

In its sample, this clonotype was seen many times. The V gene is TRBV5-5, the J gene TRBJ2-3; D is ambiguous. Germline V gene lookup returns CDR1 SGHKS and CDR2 YYEKEE (reference sequence). Between the trimmed V and J ends, which lost 0 bases and 4 bases, there was a span of 12 bases. The CDR3 has 15 amino acids. The CDR3 sequence: CASSLGTTDADTQYF. The CDR3 coding sequence is TGTGCCAGCAGCTTGGGCACCACAGACGCAGATACGCAGTATTTT. Based on the CDR3 plus reference TRBV5-5 and TRBJ2-3, the full variable domain is DAGVTQSPTHLIKTRGQQVTLRCSPISGHKSVSWYQQVLGQGPQFIFQYYEKEERGRGNFPDRFSARQFPNYSSELNVNALLLGDSALYLCASSLGTTDADTQYFGPGTRLTVL.

This clonotype occurred a few times. This chain connects TRBV4-3 to TRBJ2-5, with 11 bases lining up with TRBD2. CDR3 length equals 19 residues. The V gene's germline CDR1 is LGHNA and CDR2 YSLEER. V shed 0 bases, J shed 2 bases, and the junction held 11 bases outside the gene matches. Written as DNA, the CDR3 is TGCGCCAGCAGCCAAGATCTCCTAGCGGGGGGAACATCGCAAGAGACCCAGTACTTC. Amino acid sequence: CASSQDLLAGGTSQETQYF.

The table lists this clonotype with a count of one. A single base separates this from a much larger clone, so it may be a read error. The chain recombines TRBV20-1 with TRBJ2-7; 7 bases are a match to TRBD1. The germline V gene encodes CDR1 DFQATT and CDR2 SNEGSKA (reference sequence). This CDR3 has 14 amino acids. The CDR3 loop reads CSARDRDRGYKQYF. The DNA for the CDR3 is TGCAGTGCTCGAGACAGGGACAGAGGTTACAAGCAGTACTTC.

This clonotype was seen many times. The chain has TRBV5-4 and TRBJ2-3; perhaps TRBD1 as D (5 bases). Trimming shortened V by 1 base and J by 4 bases, and 7 bases separated the two germline ends. Looked up from germline, CDR1 is SGHNT and CDR2 is YYREEE (reference sequence). CDR3 size: 13 residues. This chain's CDR3 is CASSLKGADTQYF. CDR3 DNA sequence: TGTGCCAGCAGCTTGAAAGGGGCAGATACGCAGTATTTT.

The gene calls are TRBV19 and TRBJ1-5; TRBD1 might be the D (5 bases). Germline lookup yields CDR1 LNHDA and CDR2 SQIVND (reference sequence). The CDR3 sequence is 14 residues long. V lost 11 bases, J lost 1 base, and 15 bases lay in between. The CDR3, as DNA: TGTGCCCAGAGGTGGGGGAGGAGCAATCAGCCCCAGCATTTT. Encoded protein: CAQRWGRSNQPQHF.

This clonotype was recorded many times. The chain joins TRBV7-9 to TRBJ1-1, with D unresolved. The CDR3 sequence is 12 residues long. V lost 7 bases and J lost 4, with 10 bases in between. Germline CDR1 and CDR2: SEHNR and FQNEAQ (reference sequence). The CDR3 DNA sequence: TGTGCCAGCACGGGGTTTGGCACTGAAGCTTTCTTT. Encoded protein: CASTGFGTEAFF.

This clonotype has only a few counts. The V gene is TRBV27, the J gene TRBJ2-7; tentatively, D is TRBD2 (7 bases). With 0 bases removed from V and 5 bases from J, the gap between germline ends came to 11 bases. Germline CDR1 MNHEY, CDR2 SMNVEV (reference sequence). The CDR3 has 14 amino acids. The CDR3 protein is CASSLSGGLDEQYF. The CDR3 DNA reads as TGTGCCAGCAGTTTATCGGGGGGGCTCGACGAGCAGTACTTC.

In this sample, this clonotype turned up many times. The CDR3 bases are TGCGCCAGCAGCCCGGGACAGGGGGTTCCCTACGAGCAGTACTTC. Its protein is CASSPGQGVPYEQYF. The chain couples TRBV4-3 to TRBJ2-7; 11 nucleotides agree with TRBD1. Germline V gives CDR1 LGHNA, CDR2 YSLEER. With V trimmed by 4 bases and J by 2 bases, 4 bases remained unmatched. The CDR3 contains 15 residues.

This clonotype was counted only a few times. The chain recombines TRBV30 with TRBJ2-5; tentative D call: TRBD1 (5 bases). CDR3 length: 16 amino acids. The germline gives CDR1 GTSNPN, CDR2 SVGIG (reference sequence). Trimming shortened V by 0 bases and J by 5 bases, and 19 bases separated the two germline ends. The CDR3 spells CAWSVPAGQIGETQYF. Here the CDR3 DNA reads TGTGCCTGGAGTGTACCCGCTGGACAAATAGGGGAGACCCAGTACTTC.

Comments on this clonotype: This may come from a read error, since a much larger clone is one base off. The chain has TRBV29-1 and TRBJ1-4; no clear D gene. CDR1 and CDR2 (germline): SQVTM, ANQGSEA. This CDR3 contains 16 residues. The CDR3 sequence is CSVEPGLAATNEELFF. The CDR3 DNA sequence: TGCAGCGTTGAGCCCGGGTTAGCTGCAACTAATGAAGAACTGTTTTTT.

V is TRBV4-3 and J is TRBJ1-1; no reliable D call. The length of the CDR3 is 14 residues. Per germline, CDR1 LGHNA and CDR2 YSLEER. V lost 6 bases to trimming and J lost 2 bases, with 13 bases between them. The CDR3 spells CASRPDAANTEAFF. For the CDR3, the DNA is TGCGCCAGCAGACCAGACGCAGCTAACACTGAAGCTTTCTTT.

This clonotype was detected a few times. The chain is built from TRBV9 and TRBJ1-1, with D tentatively TRBD1 (5 bases). Germline-derived CDR1 and CDR2 are SGDLS and YYNGEE. Trimming left V 3 bases short and J 1 base short, with 10 bases between. The CDR3 contains 14 residues. The CDR3 protein is CASSDTGPNTEAFF. CDR3 DNA: TGTGCCAGCAGCGACACAGGACCGAACACTGAAGCTTTCTTT.

This chain links TRBV29-1 with TRBJ2-3, with D perhaps assigned TRBD1 or TRBD2 (6 bases each). Germline V lookup: CDR1 SQVTM, CDR2 ANQGSEA. The CDR3 is 13 amino acids. The CDR3 DNA sequence: TGCGGCGCCGAGGGGGGTATGGCAGATACGCAGTATTTT. Protein sequence: CGAEGGMADTQYF.

In regard to this clonotype: Since a much larger clone is just one base distant, this may be a read error. The rearrangement links TRBV29-1 to TRBJ2-7; a weak D match, TRBD2 (7 bases). This CDR3 region has 14 residues. Germline CDR1 is SQVTM and CDR2 is ANQGSEA. V was trimmed by 5 bases and J by 1 base, leaving 15 bases between them. CDR3: CSVRGGASSYEQYF. In nucleotides, the CDR3 is TGCAGCGTTCGCGGGGGCGCCAGTTCCTACGAGCAGTACTTC.

Points on this clonotype: One base away lies a much larger clone, so this may be a sequencing read error. V usage is TRBV7-9 and J usage is TRBJ2-5; 9 bases are shared with TRBD2. CDR3 size: 17 residues. The germline V gene encodes CDR1 SEHNR and CDR2 FQNEAQ (reference sequence). V lost 3 bases, J lost 7 bases, and 15 bases stayed unmatched. CDR3 residues: CASSFPQGLAWDGTQYF. The CDR3 DNA is TGTGCCAGCAGCTTTCCCCAGGGACTAGCCTGGGATGGGACCCAGTACTTC.

This clonotype was seen ten or more times. The V and J genes are TRBV11-2 and TRBJ2-4; unclear D gene. The V end lost 5 bases, the J end lost 9 bases, and 11 bases lay between the germline ends. Germline loops: CDR1 SGHAT, CDR2 FQNNGV. The CDR3 runs to 12 residues. CDR3 amino acids: CASSRVQSIQYF. CDR3 coding DNA: TGTGCCAGCAGCAGAGTCCAAAGCATTCAGTACTTC.

The sample holds a few counts of this clonotype. The V and J genes are TRBV5-4 and TRBJ2-3; TRBD2 might be the D (6 bases). The CDR3 contains 16 residues. V was cut by 1 base and J by 5 bases, with 17 bases left in between. The germline gives CDR1 SGHNT, CDR2 YYREEE (reference sequence). This CDR3 reads CASSLSPGLGLDTQYF. DNA for the CDR3: TGTGCCAGCAGCTTGTCGCCGGGACTGGGGCTAGATACGCAGTATTTT.

This clonotype was observed many times. The CDR3 coding sequence is TGCAGCGTTGATGGGGGCGGGGTGAACACCGGGGAGCTGTTTTTT. This encodes CSVDGGGVNTGELFF. The rearrangement uses TRBV29-1 and TRBJ2-2; D tentatively fits TRBD1 or TRBD2 (6 bases each). Germline V lookup: CDR1 SQVTM, CDR2 ANQGSEA. With 3 bases removed from V and 1 base from J, the gap between germline ends came to 12 bases. The CDR3 loop spans 15 amino acids.

This clonotype turned up a few times. This sequence joins TRBV7-9 and TRBJ2-3; 10 positions agree with TRBD1. Germline V gene sequence: CDR1 SEHNR, CDR2 FQNEAQ (reference sequence). The length of the CDR3 is 14 residues. Trimming at V came to 5 bases and at J to 5 bases, leaving 4 bases not matched to a gene. This CDR3 reads CASSRDRGRDTQYF. As DNA, the CDR3 is TGTGCCAGCAGCCGGGACAGGGGTAGAGATACGCAGTATTTT.

This clonotype has a count of ten or more. The genes are TRBV7-2 and TRBJ1-1, with a weak D call TRBD1 (6 bases). Germline assignment: CDR1 SGHTA and CDR2 FQGNSA. Deletions cut 4 bases from V and 7 bases from J, with 19 bases between. The CDR3 has 15 residues. The CDR3 is CASSSGVSGFSEAFF. The CDR3 region has the DNA TGTGCCAGCAGCTCAGGGGTTTCAGGGTTTAGTGAAGCTTTCTTT. The full variable domain, rest sourced from reference TRBV7-2 and TRBJ1-1, is GAGVSQSPSNKVTEKGKDVELRCDPISGHTALYWYRQSLGQGLEFLIYFQGNSAPDKSGLPSDRFSAERTGGSVSTLTIQRTQQEDSAVYLCASSSGVSGFSEAFFGQGTRLTVV.

In this sample, this clonotype turned up a few times. This chain links TRBV10-3 with TRBJ2-7, with D possibly matching TRBD1 (6 bases). Trimming removed 5 bases from V and 5 bases from J, with 16 bases in between. The CDR3 has 14 amino acids. Germline CDR1 ENHRY, CDR2 SYGVKD. The CDR3 is CAISWTVGSDEQYF. CDR3 DNA sequence: TGTGCCATCAGTTGGACAGTGGGGTCCGACGAGCAGTACTTC.

The sample holds a few counts of this clonotype. The rearrangement joins TRBV6-6 to TRBJ2-3, with D perhaps matching TRBD1 (6 bases). The germline V gene has CDR1 MNHNY and CDR2 SVGAGI (reference sequence). CDR3 length equals 15 residues. Trimming removed 4 bases at V and 1 base at J, with 12 bases between. CDR3: CASSWRQVGTDTQYF. For the CDR3, the DNA is TGTGCCAGCAGTTGGCGACAGGTTGGCACAGATACGCAGTATTTT.